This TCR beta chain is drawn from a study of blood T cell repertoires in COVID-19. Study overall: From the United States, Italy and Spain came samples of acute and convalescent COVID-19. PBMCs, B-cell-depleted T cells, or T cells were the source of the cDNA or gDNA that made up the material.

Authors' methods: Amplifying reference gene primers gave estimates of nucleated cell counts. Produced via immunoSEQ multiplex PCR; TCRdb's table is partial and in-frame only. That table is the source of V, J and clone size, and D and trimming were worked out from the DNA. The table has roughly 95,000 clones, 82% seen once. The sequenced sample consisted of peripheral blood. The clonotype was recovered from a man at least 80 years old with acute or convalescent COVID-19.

As DNA, the CDR3 is TGTGCCAGCAGTCCGGCCGGGACAGGGGGCTACGAGCAGTACTTC. Residues: CASSPAGTGGYEQYF. This chain connects TRBV28 to TRBJ2-7, with TRBD1 identical over 11 bases. The CDR3 has 15 amino acids. V was clipped by 5 bases and J by 3 bases; unmatched bases: 6. CDR1 MDHEN and CDR2 SYDVKM come from the germline V gene.